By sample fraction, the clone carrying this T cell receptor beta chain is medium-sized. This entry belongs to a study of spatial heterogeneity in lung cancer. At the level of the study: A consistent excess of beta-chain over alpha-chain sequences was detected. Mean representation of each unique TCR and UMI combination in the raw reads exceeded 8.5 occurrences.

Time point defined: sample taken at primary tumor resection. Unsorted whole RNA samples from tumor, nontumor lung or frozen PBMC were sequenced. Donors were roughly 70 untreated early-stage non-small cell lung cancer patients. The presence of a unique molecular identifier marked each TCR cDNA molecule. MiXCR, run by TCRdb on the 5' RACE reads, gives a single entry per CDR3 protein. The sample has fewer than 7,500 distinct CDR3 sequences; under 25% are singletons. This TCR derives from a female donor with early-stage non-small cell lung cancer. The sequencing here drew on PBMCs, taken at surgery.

The CDR3 here is CSVVFGQPYYNEQFF. The CDR3 nucleotides are TGCAGCGTTGTATTTGGACAGCCCTACTACAATGAGCAGTTCTTC. The V and J genes are TRBV29-1 and TRBJ2-1; D may be TRBD1 (6 bases). Trimming took off 4 bases at V and 3 bases at J, with 16 bases between the two ends. Germline CDR1 and CDR2: SQVTM and ANQGSEA. The length of the CDR3 is 15 residues.